This entry features one TCR beta chain sequence. Measured with immunoSEQ multiplex PCR; TCRdb has only the in-frame clones, and not every one. Among approximately 730,000 clones listed, 70% to 90% were seen once. The source of the sample is a study of shared T cell receptors in the human thymus. The ends lost 2 bases at V and 2 bases at J; junction bases unmatched: 9. CDR1 and CDR2 (germline): MNHEY, SVGAGI. The length of the CDR3 is 16 residues. These data were also reused for a study on human thymus T cells. Turning to that study: Thymic and blood repertoires seemed to favor certain V and J genes. Related research has reported that thymic repertoires overlap highly among unrelated individuals.

Sequencing used thymocytes. The sequence derives from a girl less than two years old with a congenital heart defect. The V call is TRBV6-5, the J call TRBJ2-7, with TRBD2 matching over 7 bases. In DNA, the CDR3 is TGTGCCAGCAGTTACCGGGGGGAAGGATATGCCTACGAGCAGTACTTC. This translates into CASSYRGEGYAYEQYF.